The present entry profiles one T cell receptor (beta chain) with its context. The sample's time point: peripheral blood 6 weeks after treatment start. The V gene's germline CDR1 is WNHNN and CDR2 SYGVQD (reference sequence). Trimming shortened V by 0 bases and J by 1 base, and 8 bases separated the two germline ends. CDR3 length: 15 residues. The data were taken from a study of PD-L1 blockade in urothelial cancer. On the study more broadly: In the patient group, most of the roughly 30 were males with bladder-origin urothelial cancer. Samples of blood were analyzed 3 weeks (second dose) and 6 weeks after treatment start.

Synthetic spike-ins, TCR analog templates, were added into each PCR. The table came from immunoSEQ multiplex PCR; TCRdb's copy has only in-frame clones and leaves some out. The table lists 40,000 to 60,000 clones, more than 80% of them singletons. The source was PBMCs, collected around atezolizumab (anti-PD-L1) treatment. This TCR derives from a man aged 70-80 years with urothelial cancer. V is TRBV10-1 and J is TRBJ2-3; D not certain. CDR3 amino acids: CASSESSDGTDTQYF. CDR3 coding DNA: TGCGCCAGCAGTGAGTCGAGTGATGGCACAGATACGCAGTATTTT.